This TCR beta chain emerged from a study of blood T cell repertoires in COVID-19. Study summary: PBMCs, B-cell-depleted T cells, or T cells provided the cDNA or gDNA that made up the material.

Participant ages covered about 18 to 100 years across 25 or so US areas. Cohorts were based on clinical histories the participants reported. Cohort 3 donors were reported recovered after two negative PCRs, clearance, or symptom resolution. The protocol was immunoSEQ multiplex PCR, while the TCRdb copy is restricted to in-frame clones and leaves out a portion. The table has about half a million clones, 80% to 90% seen once. Germline CDR1 LGHNT, CDR2 FRNRAP. The CDR3 has 15 amino acids. Trimming cost V 2 bases and J 5 bases; bases outside gene matches: 4. The source is a woman in her fifties or sixties who had recovered from COVID-19. Sequenced material: PBMCs or T cells enriched from blood (not recorded which). V and J are TRBV12-5 and TRBJ2-1; TRBD2 agrees at 9 bases. For the CDR3, the DNA is TGTGCTAGTGGTTTGTACAGCGGGGGGCACAATGAGCAGTTCTTC. Translated, it gives CASGLYSGGHNEQFF.